This TCR beta chain was sequenced for a study of blood T cell repertoires in COVID-19. Across the whole study: The United States, Italy and Spain supplied acute and convalescent COVID-19 samples. The cDNA or gDNA used as material had been derived from T cells, B-cell-depleted T cells, or PBMCs.

Authors' methods: For nucleated cells, counts were estimated from reference gene primer amplification. The protocol was immunoSEQ multiplex PCR, while the TCRdb copy is restricted to in-frame clones and leaves out a portion. V and J calls and clone size come straight from that table; D and trimming were deduced from the DNA. The sample contains a few hundred thousand clones, about 79% of which appear only once. This clone has a handful of counts. The source of this sequence is a human donor in a cohort sampled during active COVID-19. The source material was peripheral blood.

The CDR3 region has the DNA TGTGCCACCAGCACCCCACCGGGCTCCAGGGGGGTTTACAATGAGCAGTTCTTC. This codes for CATSTPPGSRGVYNEQFF. The V call is TRBV15, the J call TRBJ2-1; weak D call: TRBD1 (7 bases). Per the germline V gene, CDR1 is LNHNV and CDR2 is YYDKDF (reference sequence). The germline V and J ends were trimmed by 4 bases and 4 bases, with 23 bases remaining between them. The CDR3 loop spans 18 amino acids.